The T cell receptor beta chain under discussion was sequenced for a study of T cells and Merkel cell carcinoma outcomes. Study observations and caveats: Reportedly, T-cell repertoire with density predicts Merkel cell carcinoma outcomes.

Worth noting for this clone: Antigen: not known. Here the CDR3 omits its conserved ending phenylalanine or tryptophan, so a read error is the likely source.

The V end lost 1 base, the J end lost 0 bases, and 16 bases lay between the germline ends. The CDR3 consists of 18 residues. The germline gives CDR1 LGHNT, CDR2 FRNRAP. Assay: immunoSEQ multiplex PCR; the TCRdb copy retains only in-frame clones and omits some. The sample holds about 15,000 clones, roughly 76% seen once. The chain recombines TRBV12-5 with TRBJ1-3; no clear D. The receptor was isolated from a human donor with Merkel cell carcinoma. What was sequenced was tumor tissue from Merkel cell carcinoma. In DNA form, the CDR3 reads TGTGCTAGTGGTTTGGAATTTAAACAGTTGGGCTCTGGAAACACCATATATGTT. It codes for CASGLEFKQLGSGNTIYV.